This T cell receptor beta chain was captured by sequencing in a study of CD8+ T cells in alopecia areata. Treatment described: oral pan-JAK inhibitor, 5-10 mg twice daily. Sequencing relied on a cDNA template that was reverse transcribed from extracted RNA. TCRdb's table, derived via immunoSEQ multiplex PCR, lists solely in-frame clones and lacks some. This sample has around 100,000 clones, with about nine tenths found just once. A note on this clone: What it recognizes is unknown.

CDR1 and CDR2 (germline): LGHNA, YNFKEQ. The V and J ends lost 2 bases and 5 bases, in that order; junction bases with no gene match: 8. There are 16 residues in the CDR3. Points from the study as a whole: In scalp, tofacitinib significantly decreased clonality and expanded CD8+ clones among the top 100. Clonality exceeded that of normal scalp in lesional scalp, most notably in alopecia totalis/universalis. A large proportion of expanded lesional clones were detected persisting in scalp and blood during tofacitinib.

Source: CD8+ T cells sorted from blood, taken at roughly week 30, from a patient treated with tofacitinib. The clonotype comes from a human donor with alopecia areata. The chain carries TRBV4-2 and TRBJ2-5; 10 bases line up with TRBD1. In DNA, the CDR3 is TGTGCCAGCAGCCAAACTGGGACAGGGGAACTGGAGACCCAGTACTTC. Encoded protein: CASSQTGTGELETQYF.